This T cell receptor (beta chain) was recorded in a study of blood T cell repertoires in COVID-19 (dated by TCRdb to 2019 to 2021). Notes on the research overall: Samples from collaborators originated in the United States, Italy and Spain and spanned both the acute and convalescent phases of COVID-19. Deeply sampled blood TCRbeta repertoires from subjects exposed to, actively infected with, or recovered from COVID-19 were included in the dataset. Samples were obtained from the ongoing ImmuneRACE study (first 160 participants) and from some 1,300 subjects provided by 6 global collaborators. The repertoires were made available in a free public database intended to serve as a resource for research on the immune response to SARS-CoV-2. Nearly every sample came with metadata listing a de-identified subject ID, COVID-19 status, age in years and sex. Where available, HLA class I and class II types were taken from metadata supplied by the sample provider and were not determined by assay-based typing. The material from the prospective study consisted of cDNA or gDNA derived from T cells, B-cell-depleted T cells, or PBMCs.

TCRbeta CDR3 regions were amplified from genomic DNA using the immunoSEQ Assay, a bias-controlled multiplex PCR. As for the authors' bioinformatics: The number of nucleated cells in each sample was estimated by amplification of reference gene primers within the assay. Sequence reads were collapsed and filtered to measure the absolute abundance of every unique TCRbeta CDR3 rearrangement. For each sample, productive Simpson clonality was calculated as the square root of Simpson's diversity index over productive rearrangements. As stored in TCRdb, this immuneACCESS dataset retains in-frame rearrangements with V and J assigned. A fraction of the clones does not appear; measured against another copy, unresolved V genes explain less than half of the discrepancy, and the remainder lacks a known reason. Clonal size and the V and J genes are those of that table, whereas D and trimming came from the DNA. This sample has roughly 150,000 clones in its table, and 84% of those were observed once. Jointly, the top ten make up 11% of the sample.

Of note for this clone: What antigen it recognizes has not been identified. No qualities accompany the bases; no much larger clone lies one base away.

What the authors observed across the whole study: The amount of clinical and demographic metadata varied by source and participant and was provided uncurated.

Collaborating institutions collected whole blood in K2EDTA tubes following their own protocols. For TCRbeta analysis, collaborators shipped samples as frozen whole blood, isolated PBMCs, or DNA extracted from either of those sample types. From the germline V gene, CDR1 is SNHLY and CDR2 is FYNNEI. Inclusive of the bounding cysteine and phenylalanine, the CDR3 is 15 residues long. The sequence is cut down to CDR3 DNA, 45 bases in frame from base 1. V is cut back by 5 bases and J by 4 bases, with 7 bases in the junction unmatched. The receptor was derived from a man between 70 and 80 years old with active or convalescent COVID-19. The specimen was peripheral blood. This chain is built from TRBV2 and TRBJ1-5; 8 nucleotides in the junction match TRBD1. The CDR3 corresponds to CASSTNRGANQPQHF. The DNA reads as follows: TGTGCCAGCAGTACAAACAGGGGGGCTAATCAGCCCCAGCATTTT.